The present TCR beta chain was sequenced within a study of blood T cell repertoires in COVID-19. Looking at the study overall: PBMCs, B-cell-depleted T cells, or T cells provided the cDNA or gDNA that made up the material.

Produced via immunoSEQ multiplex PCR; TCRdb's table is partial and in-frame only. The table includes 200,000 to 250,000 clones, around nine tenths detected once. The length of the CDR3 is 14 residues. Trimming left V 3 bases short and J 2 bases short, with 9 bases between. CDR1 and CDR2 (germline): KGHSH, LQKENI. J is TRBJ2-3 and V is TRBV18; D unresolved. The receptor was isolated from a woman aged 18 to 35 who had recovered from COVID-19. Material for sequencing was peripheral blood. CDR3: CASSPVGTTDTQYF. The DNA of the CDR3 is TGTGCCAGCTCACCTGTTGGCACCACAGATACGCAGTATTTT.